Shown below are 9 T cell receptor beta chains from a single sample sequenced in a study of shared clonotypes between healthy human individuals. Only in-frame clones appear in the TCRdb table, and some are missing; sequencing was by immunoSEQ multiplex PCR. The sample contains about 2.1 million clones, about 94% of which appear only once. Naive CD8 cells lacked CD45RO and underwent positive selection for CCR7, leaving out terminally differentiated effector memory CD45RA+ cells. The source material was naive CD8+ T cells from PBMCs. The receptors shown here come from a man aged 18 to 29 in good health. Some clones in this sample may be carry-over from other donors' samples.

The V and J genes are TRBV2 and TRBJ2-1; 11 bases align to TRBD2. CDR1 and CDR2 from the germline V gene are SNHLY and FYNNEI. This CDR3 spans 14 amino acids. V was clipped by 10 bases and J by 2 bases; unmatched bases: 4. The DNA for the CDR3 is TGTGCCATCCCACTAGCGGGAGCCTACAATGAGCAGTTCTTC. It translates to CAIPLAGAYNEQFF. Full variable domain (rest looked up from reference TRBV2 and TRBJ2-1): EPEVTQTPSHQVTQMGQEVILRCVPISNHLYFYWYRQILGQKVEFLVSFYNNEISEKSEIFDDQFSVERPDGSNFTLKIRSTKLEDSAMYFCAIPLAGAYNEQFFGPGTRLTVL.

This clone was picked up a small number of times. The chain links TRBV11-2 to TRBJ1-1; TRBD1 might be the D (6 bases). This CDR3 is built from 13 residues. Germline V gives CDR1 SGHAT, CDR2 FQNNGV. V was trimmed by 5 bases and J by 3 bases, leaving 10 bases between them. Here the CDR3 DNA reads TGTGCCAGCAGCCCGGGGGCGTACACTGAAGCTTTCTTT. It translates to CASSPGAYTEAFF.

This chain joins TRBV5-1 and TRBJ2-6; D gene uncertain. CDR1 is SGHRS, CDR2 YFSETQ, per germline. The CDR3 is 16 amino acids. Trimming stripped 4 bases from V and 0 bases from J, with 11 bases between. DNA of the CDR3: TGCGCCAGCAGCCCCACTTGGTTCTCTGGGGCCAACGTCCTGACTTTC. It specifies CASSPTWFSGANVLTF.

The V gene is TRBV5-1, the J gene TRBJ2-7; TRBD2 might be the D (6 bases). The CDR3 has 14 residues. In germline, CDR1 is SGHRS, CDR2 YFSETQ. The V end lost 1 base, the J end lost 7 bases, and 15 bases lay between the germline ends. The chain's CDR3 is CASSLTGEIGEQYF. The CDR3 bases are TGCGCCAGCAGCTTGACGGGGGAGATCGGAGAGCAGTACTTC.

Concerning this clone itself: Other DNA sequences in this specimen translate into the identical CDR3. V is TRBV11-2 and J is TRBJ2-7, with D perhaps matching TRBD2 (6 bases). The ends were cut back, 3 bases at V and 2 bases at J, with 8 bases in the middle. The CDR3 runs 13 residues. Germline V gene data show CDR1 as SGHAT and CDR2 as FQNNGV. Here the CDR3 DNA reads TGTGCCAGCAGCTTCGGGACTGCCTACGAGCAGTACTTC. Translation: CASSFGTAYEQYF. The full variable domain, in which reference TRBV11-2 and TRBJ2-7 provide the parts outside the CDR3, is EAGVAQSPRYKIIEKRQSVAFWCNPISGHATLYWYQQILGQGPKLLIQFQNNGVVDDSQLPKDRFSAERLKGVDSTLKIQPAKLEDSAVYLCASSFGTAYEQYFGPGTRLTVT.

This chain connects TRBV11-2 to TRBJ2-7, with D perhaps matching TRBD1 (5 bases). Trimming removed 6 bases from V and 5 bases from J, with 11 bases in between. The CDR3 has 12 amino acids. CDR1 is SGHAT and CDR2 is FQNNGV in the germline V gene. The CDR3 here is CASRPQGDEQYF. The CDR3 nucleotides are TGTGCCAGCAGGCCTCAGGGTGACGAGCAGTACTTC.

The rearrangement uses TRBV28 and TRBJ2-1; D is perhaps TRBD2 (5 bases). Germline CDR1 reads MDHEN; CDR2 reads SYDVKM. The CDR3 has 11 amino acids. Between the trimmed V and J ends, which lost 3 bases and 15 bases, there was a span of 12 bases. The CDR3 DNA sequence: TGTGCCAGCAGTTTGGGAGTGGATCGGTTCTTC. Protein sequence: CASSLGVDRFF.

The genes are TRBV6-6 and TRBJ2-7, with 7 bases identical to TRBD1. The CDR3 has 14 amino acids. Trimming at V came to 6 bases and at J to 3 bases, leaving 8 bases not matched to a gene. The germline V gene encodes CDR1 MNHNY and CDR2 SVGAGI (reference sequence). The CDR3 nucleotides read TGTGCCAGCAGCAGAGTCGACAGGGTCTACGAGCAGTACTTC. Protein: CASSRVDRVYEQYF.

The chain joins TRBV7-9 to TRBJ1-4; the match to TRBD1 covers 8 bases. With 1 base clipped from V and 0 bases from J, the junction kept 7 bases outside the gene matches. This CDR3 spans 18 amino acids. From germline, CDR1 is SEHNR and CDR2 FQNEAQ (reference sequence). CDR3 amino acids: CASSLGDRTGTTNEKLFF. CDR3 nucleotides: TGTGCCAGCAGCTTAGGGGACCGGACAGGGACAACTAATGAAAAACTGTTTTTT.